The rows below give T cell receptor beta chains drawn from one sample of a study of regulatory T cells in long-lasting Graves disease. One entry per CDR3 protein, called by TCRdb with MiXCR from the multiplex PCR reads. The sample records 300,000 to 500,000 distinct CDR3 sequences, about 20% being singletons. This specimen was peripheral blood mononuclear cells (PBMCs), taken when the disease was refractory, from a patient treated with antithyroid drugs. The receptors derive from a female donor with Graves disease. CDR3s include the opening cysteine and the closing phenylalanine or tryptophan. A D gene is named only where the DNA matches it firmly. Expanded clones get a size class; other rows say once, few or many, or leave the size out.

TGTGCCAGCCCGCGGAACAAGGTCCCCGGGGAGCTGTTTTTT,CASPRNKVPGELFF,few,TRBJ2-2,NA,TRBV27,14
TGTGCCAGCAGCTTCAAATTGGATTCACCCCTCCACTTT,CASSFKLDSPLHF,NA,TRBJ1-6,NA,TRBV5-6,13
TGTGCCTGGACCTTCGAGGTTCTCGAGACCCAGTACTTC,CAWTFEVLETQYF,many,TRBJ2-5,NA,TRBV30,13
TGTGCCAGCAGTTCCGGGACAGAGCTCTCCTACGAGCAGTACTTC,CASSSGTELSYEQYF,many,TRBJ2-7,TRBD1,TRBV28,15
TGTGCCAGCACTCCCCTAGGGCTAGCGAGAGAGGTTGGCGGGGAGCTGTTTTTT,CASTPLGLAREVGGELFF,NA,TRBJ2-2,NA,TRBV6-1,18
TGTGCCAGCAGCCGTCGGGACTTCCAAGAGACCCAGTACTTC,CASSRRDFQETQYF,few,TRBJ2-5,NA,TRBV14,14
TGTGCCAGCAGCTTGGGGGGAGTAGATACGCAGTATTTT,CASSLGGVDTQYF,NA,TRBJ2-3,NA,TRBV5-6,13
TGTGCCAGCAGCCCCCATCAGGGGTACTCCTACGAGCAGTACTTC,CASSPHQGYSYEQYF,NA,TRBJ2-7,NA,TRBV5-5,15
TGCAGTGCAAGGACTAGCGGGATCGCCTCCTACGAGCAGTACTTC,CSARTSGIASYEQYF,many,TRBJ2-7,TRBD2,TRBV20-1,15
TGTGCCAGCAGCGCTTCAAAAGAGCAGTACTTC,CASSASKEQYF,many,TRBJ2-7,NA,TRBV5-5,11
TGTGCCAGCAGCCTAACAGGGACAGGGGGTATCCACGAGCAGTACTTC,CASSLTGTGGIHEQYF,NA,TRBJ2-7,TRBD1,TRBV9,16
TGCAGCGTTCTTGCCGCGGGAGAGGGCTACGAGCAGTACTTC,CSVLAAGEGYEQYF,few,TRBJ2-7,TRBD2,TRBV29-1,14
TGCAGCGTCGTAACTAGCTACGAGCAGTACTTC,CSVVTSYEQYF,many,TRBJ2-7,NA,TRBV29-1,11
TGCAGCGTCGAAGGGGAGGGGCCCGCCGGGGAGCTGTTTTTT,CSVEGEGPAGELFF,few,TRBJ2-2,TRBD2,TRBV29-1,14
TGCGCCAGCAGCCCTTTCCTGGGGTCCAAAAACATTCAGTACTTC,CASSPFLGSKNIQYF,many,TRBJ2-4,NA,TRBV5-1,15
TGTGCCAGCAGTTTTGGGGGGGCGAATTACGAGCAGTACTTC,CASSFGGANYEQYF,many,TRBJ2-7,NA,TRBV12-3/TRBV12-4,14
TGTGCCAGCAGTCTGCGGACTAGCGGGGTTGACGAGCAGTACTTC,CASSLRTSGVDEQYF,many,TRBJ2-7,TRBD2,TRBV28,15
TGCAGCGTTGGGTCGGGGAACTATGGCTACACCTTC,CSVGSGNYGYTF,few,TRBJ1-2,NA,TRBV29-1,12
TGTGCCAGCAGTGAACGCCGGGCCAATGAGCAGTTCTTC,CASSERRANEQFF,NA,TRBJ2-1,NA,TRBV2,13
TGCAGTGCTGACAAGATAATGGTTCATGGCTACACCTTC,CSADKIMVHGYTF,many,TRBJ1-2,NA,TRBV20-1,13
TGTGCCAGCAGAATAAGCGGGGTCCCGACGGAAGAAAAACTGTTTTTT,CASRISGVPTEEKLFF,few,TRBJ1-4,NA,TRBV6-1,16
TGCAGCGCCCGTGATAGGACAGGGGGCGCTTGGGAGCAGTACTTC,CSARDRTGGAWEQYF,few,TRBJ2-7,TRBD1,TRBV29-1,15
TGTGCCAGCAGCTACTCGACAGGATCTAACTATGGCTACACCTTC,CASSYSTGSNYGYTF,few,TRBJ1-2,NA,TRBV7-2,15
TGTGCCAGCAGACCTACAGGTCCTCGTGGAGTCGAGCAGTACTTC,CASRPTGPRGVEQYF,NA,TRBJ2-7,NA,TRBV11-2,15
TGTGCCAGCAGGGCAAGGACCCCGGTTTATTCACCCCTCCACTTT,CASRARTPVYSPLHF,NA,TRBJ1-6,NA,TRBV13,15
TGCAGTGCTTTGCCAGGGGGCAGCCTCAGGTACCAAGAGACCCAGTACTTC,CSALPGGSLRYQETQYF,many,TRBJ2-5,TRBD1,TRBV20-1,17
TGCGCCAGCAGCTTGATAGGCGGCACCTCCTACGAGCAGTACTTC,CASSLIGGTSYEQYF,few,TRBJ2-7,NA,TRBV5-1,15
TGTGCCAGCAGATTACAGGGGACTCATTCACCCCTCCACTTT,CASRLQGTHSPLHF,many,TRBJ1-6,TRBD1,TRBV12-3/TRBV12-4,14
TGTGCCAGCAAAGAGCGGGAGGCCCGGGAGACCCAGTACTTC,CASKEREARETQYF,NA,TRBJ2-5,TRBD2,TRBV6-1,14
TGTGCCAGCAGTCCGAGGGGAGAGGCCGGGGAGCTGTTTTTT,CASSPRGEAGELFF,NA,TRBJ2-2,NA,TRBV2,14
TGTGCCAGCAGCACACGGACAGGGGGGACCGGGGAGCTGTTTTTT,CASSTRTGGTGELFF,NA,TRBJ2-2,TRBD1,TRBV7-2,15
TGTGCCAGCAGCAGGACAGCGGAAGAGACCCAGTACTTC,CASSRTAEETQYF,NA,TRBJ2-5,NA,TRBV3-1,13
TGTGCCAGCAGTTCCGTCGGTAACAATCAGCCCCAGCATTTT,CASSSVGNNQPQHF,few,TRBJ1-5,NA,TRBV28,14
TGTGCCATCAGTGAGTCGGGGCAGAACTATGGCTACACCTTC,CAISESGQNYGYTF,few,TRBJ1-2,NA,TRBV10-3,14
TGTGCCACCAGCAGAGATCTTAACGGTCAAGAGACCCAGTACTTC,CATSRDLNGQETQYF,NA,TRBJ2-5,NA,TRBV15,15
TGTGCCTGGAGTGGGGGGGATTACCGGCCCCAGCATTTT,CAWSGGDYRPQHF,NA,TRBJ1-5,NA,TRBV30,13
TGCAGTGCTAAGGGGACTAGCGTTTCCTACGAGCAGTACTTC,CSAKGTSVSYEQYF,few,TRBJ2-7,TRBD2,TRBV20-1,14
TGTGCCAGCAGCTCTGATCGGGCTGGCGAAAAACTGTTTTTT,CASSSDRAGEKLFF,many,TRBJ1-4,NA,TRBV7-2,14
TGTGCCAGCAGCTTTAATGGAAACACCATATATTTT,CASSFNGNTIYF,NA,TRBJ1-3,NA,TRBV7-2,12
TGTGCCAGCAGCAGGAGAGGCGGAACTGGCACCGGGGAGCTGTTTTTT,CASSRRGGTGTGELFF,many,TRBJ2-2,NA,TRBV12-3/TRBV12-4,16
TGTGCCACCAGTGACCCCTCCCGAGACACCGGGGAGCTGTTTTTT,CATSDPSRDTGELFF,NA,TRBJ2-2,NA,TRBV24-1,15
TGTGCCAGCAGAGGGGCAGTGAATTCACCCCTCCACTTT,CASRGAVNSPLHF,many,TRBJ1-6,NA,TRBV2,13
TGCAGTGCTCACAGGGGAGGAGGTACCTACGAGCAGTACTTC,CSAHRGGGTYEQYF,few,TRBJ2-7,NA,TRBV20-1,14
TGTGCCAGCAGCTTCAGGGGCTACGAGCAGTACTTC,CASSFRGYEQYF,many,TRBJ2-7,NA,TRBV7-9,12
TGTGCCAGCAGACTTACTAGCGGGGTCGCCGGGGAGCTGTTTTTT,CASRLTSGVAGELFF,many,TRBJ2-2,TRBD2,TRBV27,15
TGTGCCTGGAGTGTAAGGGGCAGGGTACCAGAGACCCAGTACTTC,CAWSVRGRVPETQYF,many,TRBJ2-5,NA,TRBV30,15
TGTGCCAGCAGTGAAAGTCTGAACACTGAAGCTTTCTTT,CASSESLNTEAFF,many,TRBJ1-1,NA,TRBV2,13
TGTGCCAGCTCACCAAGTCCCCTACCACAAGAGACCCAGTACTTC,CASSPSPLPQETQYF,many,TRBJ2-5,NA,TRBV18,15
TGTGCCAGCAGGTACAGGGGAGAGACCCAGTACTTC,CASRYRGETQYF,many,TRBJ2-5,TRBD1,TRBV28,12
TGTGCCATCAGAGGTCAGGTCCCCTACGAGCAGTACTTC,CAIRGQVPYEQYF,many,TRBJ2-7,NA,TRBV10-3,13
TGTGCCAGCCGAGAGCGGACGAACACCGGGGAGCTGTTTTTT,CASRERTNTGELFF,few,TRBJ2-2,NA,TRBV14,14
TGCGCCAGCAGGAAGGCAGCAAGCACAGATACGCAGTATTTT,CASRKAASTDTQYF,few,TRBJ2-3,NA,TRBV5-1,14